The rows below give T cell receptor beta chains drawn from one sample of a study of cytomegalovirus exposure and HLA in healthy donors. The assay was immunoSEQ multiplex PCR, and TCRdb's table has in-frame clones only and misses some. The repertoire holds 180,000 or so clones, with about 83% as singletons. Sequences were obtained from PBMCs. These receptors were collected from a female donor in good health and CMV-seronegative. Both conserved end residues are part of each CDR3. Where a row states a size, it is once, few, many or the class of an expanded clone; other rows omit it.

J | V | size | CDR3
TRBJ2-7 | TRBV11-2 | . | CASRFSGGVSYEQYF
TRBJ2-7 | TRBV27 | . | CASIGTAPYEQYF
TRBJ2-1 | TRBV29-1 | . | CSVEARGTYNEQFF
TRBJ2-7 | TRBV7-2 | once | CASSLQDSLTYEQYF
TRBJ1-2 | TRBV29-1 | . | CSVEAADRESYGYTF
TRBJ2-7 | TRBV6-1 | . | CASSELRGPSYEQYF
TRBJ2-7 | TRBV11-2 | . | CASSLVVRVYEQYF
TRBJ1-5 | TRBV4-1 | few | CASSQDRGNQPQHF
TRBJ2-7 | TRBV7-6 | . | CASSLELAGGTTLFMQYF
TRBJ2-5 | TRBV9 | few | CASSVSQGKETQYF
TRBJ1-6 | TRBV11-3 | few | CASSRSQGLIHF
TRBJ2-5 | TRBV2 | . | CASSAGTSGASPTQYF
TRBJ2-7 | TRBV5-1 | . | CASSLALREGPYEQYF
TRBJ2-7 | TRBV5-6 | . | CASSFGQGSYEQYF
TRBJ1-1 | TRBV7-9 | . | CSSSTTGTGTETFF
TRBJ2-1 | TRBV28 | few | CASRPSMAESNEQFF
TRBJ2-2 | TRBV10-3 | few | CAIPANGAGNTGELFF
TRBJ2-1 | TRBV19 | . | CASSPRDYSYNEQFF